Below, 31 T cell receptor beta chains from the same sample are listed, as sequenced in a study of blood T cell repertoires in COVID-19. Profiled with immunoSEQ multiplex PCR; TCRdb holds only in-frame clones, not every one. The sample carries approximately 120,000 clones, about 88% recorded once. The source material was peripheral blood. The receptors derive from an elderly woman with acute or convalescent COVID-19.

The rearrangement joins TRBV20-1 to TRBJ2-4; no clear D gene. V was clipped by 3 bases and J by 0 bases, with 6 bases between them. The CDR3 runs 13 residues. Germline lookup yields CDR1 DFQATT and CDR2 SNEGSKA (reference sequence). CDR3 in DNA: TGCAGTGCTAGTTGGCTAGCCAAAAACATTCAGTACTTC. Residues: CSASWLAKNIQYF.

This clone was seen only once. The chain is built from TRBV15 and TRBJ2-3; 10 bases fit TRBD1. V was clipped by 3 bases and J by 3 bases; unmatched bases: 3. This CDR3 has 15 residues. Germline CDR1 LNHNV, CDR2 YYDKDF (reference sequence). The CDR3 DNA is TGTGCCACCAGCAGGGGACAGGGGAGAACAGATACGCAGTATTTT. Encoded protein: CATSRGQGRTDTQYF.

The V call is TRBV7-2, the J call TRBJ2-2, with 8 bases identical to TRBD2. The CDR3 covers 17 residues. The germline V gene has CDR1 SGHTA and CDR2 FQGNSA. V dropped 5 bases and J dropped 4; count of bases not matched to a gene: 12. This chain's CDR3 is CASSPQRGTSRTGELFF. CDR3 nucleotide sequence: TGTGCCAGCAGCCCCCAGCGGGGGACTAGTCGCACCGGGGAGCTGTTTTTT.

This chain connects TRBV21-1 to TRBJ2-1; the D call in the table, TRBD1, was not verified against the DNA. TRBV21-1 is a recognized pseudogene. The CDR3 has 14 amino acids. The CDR3 DNA reads as TGTGCCAGCCCGGGGACAGGGGCCTACAATGAGCAGTTCTTC. Its translation is CASPGTGAYNEQFF.

The genes are TRBV3-1 (or the pseudogene TRBV3-2) and TRBJ2-3; 11 bases line up with TRBD1. V was pared by 6 bases and J by 6 bases, with 5 bases of the junction left unmatched. The CDR3 runs 14 residues. The germline V gene encodes CDR1 LGHDT and CDR2 YNNKEL (reference sequence). This CDR3 reads CASRDRGRKDTQYF. The CDR3 nucleotides read TGTGCCAGCAGGGACAGGGGGCGCAAGGATACGCAGTATTTT.

This chain's CDR3 is CASSYMAGVAGELFF. In DNA form, the CDR3 reads TGTGCCAGCAGTTATATGGCAGGGGTGGCCGGGGAGCTGTTTTTT. The chain carries TRBV6-2 or TRBV6-3 and TRBJ2-2, with D perhaps TRBD1 (6 bases). Deletions cut 3 bases from V and 6 bases from J, with 14 bases between. The CDR3 runs to 15 residues. CDR1 and CDR2 (germline): MNHEY, SVGEGT.

The rearrangement uses TRBV6-4 and TRBJ2-7; 9 bases line up with TRBD1. This CDR3 comprises 15 residues. Germline assignment: CDR1 MRHNA and CDR2 SNTAGT. Trimming cost V 11 bases and J 5 bases; bases outside gene matches: 16. Here the CDR3 reads CAGQLTGQGINEQYF. The CDR3 DNA reads as TGTGCCGGACAACTAACGGGACAGGGTATCAACGAGCAGTACTTC.

The V gene is TRBV5-4, the J gene TRBJ1-1, with a possible D match to TRBD1 (6 bases). Trimming took off 5 bases at V and 4 bases at J, with 12 bases between the two ends. Germline V gives CDR1 SGHNT, CDR2 YYREEE (reference sequence). The CDR3 spans 13 residues. The CDR3 sequence: CASRFTGSTEAFF. The CDR3 region has the DNA TGTGCCAGCAGGTTCACAGGGTCCACTGAAGCTTTCTTT.

This chain joins TRBV5-8 and TRBJ2-7; the match to TRBD1 covers 10 bases. CDR3 size: 19 residues. The J segment lost 7 bases and the V segment lost 2 bases, leaving 21 bases of the junction unmatched. Germline V gene sequence: CDR1 SGHTS, CDR2 YDEGEE. Written as DNA, the CDR3 is TGTGCCAGCAGCTTTACCGACCTTCTTACCGGGACAGGGGCTTATGAGCAGTACTTC. Translation: CASSFTDLLTGTGAYEQYF.

The chain is built from TRBV10-1 and TRBJ2-7; 7 bases agree with TRBD2. Germline V gene sequence: CDR1 WNHNN, CDR2 SYGVQD (reference sequence). Trimming at V came to 3 bases and at J to 3 bases, leaving 5 bases not matched to a gene. The CDR3 totals 14 residues. CDR3: CASSDFGLVYEQYF. CDR3 sequence (DNA): TGCGCCAGCAGTGATTTCGGACTAGTCTACGAGCAGTACTTC.

This chain links TRBV6-2 or TRBV6-3 with TRBJ2-5; TRBD1 matches 11 bases. There are 21 residues in the CDR3. Per the germline V gene, CDR1 is MNHEY and CDR2 is SVGEGT. Trimming cost V 1 base and J 1 base; bases outside gene matches: 17. The CDR3 sequence: CASSYLGQGASGAKFQETQYF. DNA for the CDR3: TGTGCCAGCAGTTACTTAGGACAGGGGGCTAGCGGGGCCAAATTCCAAGAGACCCAGTACTTC.

The chain's CDR3 is CASSRVQGNNQPQHF. CDR3 DNA sequence: TGTGCCAGCTCGCGCGTCCAGGGAAACAATCAGCCCCAGCATTTT. This chain links TRBV18 with TRBJ1-5, with D perhaps matching TRBD1 (5 bases). The CDR3 has 15 amino acids. Trimming left V 6 bases short and J 3 bases short, with 15 bases between. Germline V gene lookup returns CDR1 KGHSH and CDR2 LQKENI.

The chain joins TRBV9 to TRBJ2-1; 9 nucleotides align to TRBD2. The J segment lost 10 bases and the V segment lost 4 bases, leaving 6 bases of the junction unmatched. The CDR3 totals 13 residues. CDR1 is SGDLS, CDR2 YYNGEE, per germline. The CDR3 bases are TGTGCCAGCAGCTCGGGACTAGCTAAGGAGCAGTTCTTC. As protein: CASSSGLAKEQFF.

This clone showed up just once. This chain connects TRBV6-1 to TRBJ2-1, with 11 bases lining up with TRBD2. This CDR3 region has 16 residues. Germline V gene sequence: CDR1 MNHNS, CDR2 SASEGT. V was pared by 4 bases and J by 5 bases, with 7 bases of the junction left unmatched. CDR3 sequence reads: CASSAIAGGPNNEQFF. The CDR3 DNA sequence: TGTGCCAGCAGTGCAATAGCGGGAGGGCCAAACAATGAGCAGTTCTTC.

The V and J genes are TRBV11-2 and TRBJ2-3; no clear D. Germline V CDR1 and CDR2: SGHAT, FQNNGV. This CDR3 contains 11 residues. Trimming removed 5 bases at V and 2 bases at J, with 2 bases between. CDR3 sequence: CASSHTDTQYF. The CDR3 region has the DNA TGTGCCAGCAGCCACACAGATACGCAGTATTTT.

The rearrangement links TRBV11-3 to TRBJ2-3; tentative D call: TRBD2 (5 bases). The CDR3 length is 15 residues. The V and J ends lost 1 base and 4 bases respectively, with 12 bases between them. The germline V gene has CDR1 SGHNT and CDR2 YENEEA. The CDR3 is CASSLGTAGADTQYF. In DNA, the CDR3 is TGTGCCAGCAGCTTAGGGACGGCGGGCGCAGATACGCAGTATTTT.

This rearrangement joins TRBV4-2 to TRBJ2-1; 13 bases are shared with TRBD2. The V segment lost 0 bases and the J segment 3 bases; nucleotides outside the gene matches: 2. The V gene's germline CDR1 is LGHNA and CDR2 YNFKEQ. This CDR3 is built from 17 residues. CDR3 DNA: TGTGCCAGCAGCCAAGACACTAGCGGGGGGGGCTACAATGAGCAGTTCTTC. Translating it yields CASSQDTSGGGYNEQFF.

This chain connects TRBV7-2 to TRBJ2-5, with D perhaps matching TRBD2 (7 bases). The V gene lost 3 bases and the J gene lost 5 bases, with 22 bases spanning the gap. The CDR3 loop spans 17 amino acids. Germline V gives CDR1 SGHTA, CDR2 FQGNSA. The chain's CDR3 is CASSLIPRTVGGETQYF. The CDR3 region has the DNA TGTGCCAGCAGCTTGATACCACGGACAGTGGGGGGGGAGACCCAGTACTTC.

This chain joins TRBV2 and TRBJ2-2; 7 bases align to TRBD1. After removal of 4 bases from V and 3 bases from J, the junction contained 2 bases not matched to a gene. The CDR3 runs 14 residues. Germline CDR1 is SNHLY and CDR2 is FYNNEI. CDR3 in DNA: TGTGCCAGCAGTGGACAGGGTTACACCGGGGAGCTGTTTTTT. Protein product: CASSGQGYTGELFF.

There are a few counts of this clone. V and J are TRBV5-1 and TRBJ2-7; D may be TRBD1 (6 bases). The CDR3 extends over 14 amino acids. Germline CDR1 is SGHRS and CDR2 is YFSETQ. V was cut by 6 bases and J by 1 base, with 14 bases left in between. The CDR3 protein is CASTPGHRSYEQYF. The CDR3 region has the DNA TGCGCCAGCACCCCGGGACACCGGTCCTACGAGCAGTACTTC. The variable domain in full, completed from reference TRBV5-1 and TRBJ2-7, reads KAGVTQTPRYLIKTRGQQVTLSCSPISGHRSVSWYQQTPGQGLQFLFEYFSETQRNKGNFPGRFSGRQFSNSRSEMNVSTLELGDSALYLCASTPGHRSYEQYFGPGTRLTVT.

V and J are TRBV18 and TRBJ1-1, with TRBD1 matching over 9 bases. Germline V gene lookup returns CDR1 KGHSH and CDR2 LQKENI. Trimming at V came to 2 bases and at J to 5 bases, leaving 3 bases not matched to a gene. This CDR3 spans 14 amino acids. CDR3 residues: CASSPTGGLTEAFF. DNA of the CDR3: TGTGCCAGCTCACCAACAGGGGGCCTTACTGAAGCTTTCTTT.

In its sample, this clone was seen a few times. The chain recombines TRBV7-9 with TRBJ1-2, with 10 bases that match TRBD1. V was pared by 6 bases and J by 3 bases, with 10 bases of the junction left unmatched. The germline V gene encodes CDR1 SEHNR and CDR2 FQNEAQ (reference sequence). The CDR3 runs 16 residues. The CDR3 DNA reads as TGTGCCAGCAGTTCTCGGACAGGGGGGTTGGACTATGGCTACACCTTC. Residues: CASSSRTGGLDYGYTF.

V usage is TRBV6-5 and J usage is TRBJ2-1, with 8 positions matching TRBD2. Losses at the gene ends were 0 bases for V and 7 bases for J; bases not matched to a gene: 8. Germline CDR1 reads MNHEY; CDR2 reads SVGAGI. The CDR3 spans 16 residues. This CDR3 is CASSYSRRGGRNEQFF. The DNA for the CDR3 is TGTGCCAGCAGTTACTCCCGCCGGGGGGGCCGTAATGAGCAGTTCTTC.

This sequence joins TRBV15 and TRBJ2-1, with 7 bases aligning to TRBD2. Trimming removed 3 bases from V and 8 bases from J; junction bases left unmatched: 19. The CDR3 totals 18 residues. Germline V lookup: CDR1 LNHNV, CDR2 YYDKDF (reference sequence). The chain's CDR3 is CATSSLRERDGGSDEQFF. In DNA form, the CDR3 reads TGTGCCACCAGCAGTCTTCGTGAGCGGGACGGTGGGTCGGATGAGCAGTTCTTC. The full variable domain, rest sourced from reference TRBV15 and TRBJ2-1, is DAMVIQNPRYQVTQFGKPVTLSCSQTLNHNVMYWYQQKSSQAPKLLFHYYDKDFNNEADTPDNFQSRRPNTSFCFLDIRSPGLGDTAMYLCATSSLRERDGGSDEQFFGPGTRLTVL.

The chain combines TRBV6-6 with TRBJ1-2; D not resolved. V dropped 5 bases and J dropped 8 bases, with 9 bases sitting between them. Germline values: CDR1 MNHNY, CDR2 SVGAGI (reference sequence). There are 11 residues in the CDR3. Here the CDR3 reads CASSQREGYTF. In nucleotides, the CDR3 is TGTGCCAGCAGTCAGAGGGAGGGCTACACCTTC.

The chain employs TRBV21-1 and TRBJ2-2; the table's D call, TRBD1, was not checked against the DNA. TRBV21-1 is a pseudogene locus. The CDR3 totals 17 residues. The CDR3 spells CASSKGDLDRDTGELFF. The CDR3 nucleotides are TGTGCCAGCAGCAAAGGGGACCTCGACAGGGACACCGGGGAGCTGTTTTTT.

The chain combines TRBV12-3 or TRBV12-4 with TRBJ2-7; D is possibly TRBD2 (7 bases). This CDR3 region has 13 residues. Trimming left V 3 bases short and J 6 bases short, with 12 bases between. The CDR3 region has the DNA TGTGCCAGCAGTTTTCGGGGGGCGGGCGAGCAGTACTTC. As protein: CASSFRGAGEQYF.

To note about this clone: This CDR3 is also generated by other DNA sequences in the sample. The genes are TRBV5-1 and TRBJ2-1; 8 bases line up with TRBD2. The CDR3 contains 15 residues. CDR1 is SGHRS and CDR2 is YFSETQ in the germline V gene. The V gene end was trimmed by 0 bases and the J gene end by 3 bases; junction bases not matched to a gene: 2. Written as DNA, the CDR3 is TGCGCCAGCAGCTTGGATGGGACTAGCTACAATGAGCAGTTCTTC. Translated, it gives CASSLDGTSYNEQFF.

The chain is built from TRBV7-2 and TRBJ2-3; unclear D gene. The CDR3 is 14 amino acids. V lost 2 bases and J lost 4, with 10 bases in between. Per germline, CDR1 SGHTA and CDR2 FQGNSA. The CDR3 nucleotides are TGTGCCAGCAGCTTACCCCTGTCGTCAGATACGCAGTATTTT. Residues: CASSLPLSSDTQYF.

The V call is TRBV14, the J call TRBJ1-2; no clear D. This CDR3 comprises 13 residues. V gave up 0 bases and J gave up 4 bases, with 6 bases separating them. CDR1 SGHDN and CDR2 FVKESK come from the germline V gene. The CDR3 DNA follows: TGTGCCAGCAGCCAAGATCTGTCCTATGGCTACACCTTC. Translating it yields CASSQDLSYGYTF.

The chain links TRBV7-2 to TRBJ2-3; unclear D gene. V was clipped by 3 bases and J by 4 bases, with 11 bases between them. From germline, CDR1 is SGHTA and CDR2 FQGNSA. This CDR3 is 14 amino acids long. The CDR3 bases are TGTGCCAGCAGCTTTTTCCAGTTGGCAGATACGCAGTATTTT. This encodes CASSFFQLADTQYF. The full variable domain, rest sourced from reference TRBV7-2 and TRBJ2-3, is GAGVSQSPSNKVTEKGKDVELRCDPISGHTALYWYRQSLGQGLEFLIYFQGNSAPDKSGLPSDRFSAERTGGSVSTLTIQRTQQEDSAVYLCASSFFQLADTQYFGPGTRLTVL.